The 5 T cell receptor beta chains given below trace back to one sample, sequenced in a study of control samples from healthy donors and cancer patients. Assay: immunoSEQ multiplex PCR; the TCRdb copy retains only in-frame clones and omits some. This sample has about 140,000 clones, with about 90% found just once. The source material was blood. The receptors originated from a young man in good health.

The V call is TRBV9, the J call TRBJ2-7; 7 bases align to TRBD2. Germline V gene data show CDR1 as SGDLS and CDR2 as YYNGEE. Trimming cost V 3 bases and J 4 bases; bases outside gene matches: 10. The CDR3 runs 15 residues. The CDR3: CASSASSGASYEQYF. In nucleotides, the CDR3 is TGTGCCAGCAGCGCATCGAGCGGGGCCTCGTACGAGCAGTACTTC. Variable domain in full (rest from reference TRBV9 and TRBJ2-7): DSGVTQTPKHLITATGQRVTLRCSPRSGDLSVYWYQQSLDQGLQFLIQYYNGEERAKGNILERFSAQQFPDLHSELNLSSLELGDSALYFCASSASSGASYEQYFGPGTRLTVT.

The chain carries TRBV2 and TRBJ2-2, with 8 nucleotides matching TRBD1. Germline V CDR1 and CDR2: SNHLY, FYNNEI. This CDR3 is 14 amino acids long. J gave up 4 bases and V 10 bases, and 8 bases lay outside the gene matches. The CDR3 DNA follows: TGTGCCAACAAACAGGGGGTAGGCACCGGGGAGCTGTTTTTT. It encodes CANKQGVGTGELFF. Filled out from reference TRBV2 and TRBJ2-2, the complete variable domain reads EPEVTQTPSHQVTQMGQEVILRCVPISNHLYFYWYRQILGQKVEFLVSFYNNEISEKSEIFDDQFSVERPDGSNFTLKIRSTKLEDSAMYFCANKQGVGTGELFFGEGSRLTVL.

This clone was detected only once. The chain uses TRBV6-6 and TRBJ1-1; D not resolved. The CDR3 is 13 residues long. Germline assignment: CDR1 MNHNY and CDR2 SVGAGI (reference sequence). The V gene lost 4 bases and the J gene lost 8 bases, with 14 bases spanning the gap. The CDR3 DNA follows: TGTGCCAGCAGTTGGCGCGCCGGGGAGGAAGCTTTCTTT. Protein product: CASSWRAGEEAFF.

The V and J genes are TRBV6-5 and TRBJ2-7; 9 positions agree with TRBD1. This CDR3 comprises 15 residues. The germline CDR1 and CDR2 sequences are MNHEY and SVGAGI. The ends lost 7 bases at V and 6 bases at J; junction bases unmatched: 13. The CDR3 DNA follows: TGTGCCAGCAACCTTCGGGACAGGGATTGGTCCGAGCAGTACTTC. Amino acid sequence: CASNLRDRDWSEQYF.

V and J are TRBV19 and TRBJ2-1; 10 positions agree with TRBD2. The CDR3 is 15 residues long. Unmatched junction bases numbered 0, after V lost 2 bases and J lost 2 bases. The germline V gene has CDR1 LNHDA and CDR2 SQIVND (reference sequence). The CDR3 is CASSITSGAYNEQFF. CDR3 sequence (DNA): TGTGCCAGTAGTATAACTAGCGGGGCCTACAATGAGCAGTTCTTC.